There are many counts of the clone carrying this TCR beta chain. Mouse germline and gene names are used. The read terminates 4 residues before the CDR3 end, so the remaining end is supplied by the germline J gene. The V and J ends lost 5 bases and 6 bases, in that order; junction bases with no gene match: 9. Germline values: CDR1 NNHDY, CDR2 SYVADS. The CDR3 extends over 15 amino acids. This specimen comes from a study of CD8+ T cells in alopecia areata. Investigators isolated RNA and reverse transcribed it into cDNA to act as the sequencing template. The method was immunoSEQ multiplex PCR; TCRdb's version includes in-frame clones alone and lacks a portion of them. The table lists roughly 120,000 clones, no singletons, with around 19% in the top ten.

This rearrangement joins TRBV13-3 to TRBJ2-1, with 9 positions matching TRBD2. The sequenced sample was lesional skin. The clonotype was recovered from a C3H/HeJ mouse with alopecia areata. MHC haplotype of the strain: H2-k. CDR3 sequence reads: CASSWTGAGVAEQFF. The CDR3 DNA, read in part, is TGTGCCAGCAGCTGGACTGGGGCCGGTGTTGCT.